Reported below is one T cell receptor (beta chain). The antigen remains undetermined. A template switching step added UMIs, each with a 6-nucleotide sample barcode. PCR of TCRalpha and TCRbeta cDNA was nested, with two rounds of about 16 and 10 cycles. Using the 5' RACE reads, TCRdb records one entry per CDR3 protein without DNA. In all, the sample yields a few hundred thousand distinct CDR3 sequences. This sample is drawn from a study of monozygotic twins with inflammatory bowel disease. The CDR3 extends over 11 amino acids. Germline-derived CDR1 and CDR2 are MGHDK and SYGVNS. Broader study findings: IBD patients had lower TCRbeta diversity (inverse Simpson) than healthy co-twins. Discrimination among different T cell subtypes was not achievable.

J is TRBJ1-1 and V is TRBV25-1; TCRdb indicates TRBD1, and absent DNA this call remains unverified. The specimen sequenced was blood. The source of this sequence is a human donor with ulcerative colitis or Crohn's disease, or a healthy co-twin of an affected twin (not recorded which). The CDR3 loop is CASGGNTEAFF.